Each of the 22 T cell receptor beta chains below was sequenced from the same sample in a study of cytomegalovirus exposure and HLA in healthy donors. Use of 60 Vbeta and 13 Jbeta primers characterized the PCR. Sequencing used immunoSEQ multiplex PCR; TCRdb keeps in-frame clones, though not all of them. The sample holds roughly 180,000 clones, about 81% seen once. Sequencing used PBMCs. The source is a woman aged 18-29 years in good health and CMV-seropositive.

J is TRBJ2-2 and V is TRBV29-1; tentative D call: TRBD1 (6 bases). CDR3 length equals 12 residues. CDR1 and CDR2 from the germline V gene are SQVTM and ANQGSEA. V was clipped by 7 bases and J by 6 bases, with 12 bases between them. The CDR3 sequence: CSGRDKSGELFF. As DNA, the CDR3 is TGCAGCGGACGGGACAAATCCGGGGAGCTGTTTTTT.

Only a few counts were recorded for this clone. The gene calls are TRBV30 and TRBJ1-3; unclear D gene. Germline V gives CDR1 GTSNPN, CDR2 SVGIG (reference sequence). The CDR3 has 12 residues. The V end lost 3 bases, the J end lost 8 bases, and 11 bases lay between the germline ends. CDR3 DNA: TGTGCCTGGAGCGACTCGTTTGACACCATATATTTT. Protein product: CAWSDSFDTIYF.

The J gene is TRBJ2-5, the V gene TRBV14; TRBD2 is a possible D gene (5 bases). In germline, CDR1 is SGHDN, CDR2 FVKESK. The CDR3 spans 14 residues. Trimming left V 0 bases short and J 5 bases short, with 10 bases between. The CDR3 here is CASSQDTRGETQYF. The DNA for the CDR3 is TGTGCCAGCAGCCAAGATACCAGAGGGGAGACCCAGTACTTC.

The V and J genes are TRBV28 and TRBJ2-1; the match to TRBD2 covers 9 bases. The CDR3 has 15 amino acids. Germline loops: CDR1 MDHEN, CDR2 SYDVKM. V shed 4 bases, J shed 5 bases, and the junction held 6 bases outside the gene matches. The CDR3 DNA sequence: TGTGCCAGCAGTTCGGGCGGGGGGGCCGACAATGAGCAGTTCTTC. It codes for CASSSGGGADNEQFF. The entire variable domain, with the rest obtained from reference TRBV28 and TRBJ2-1, is as follows: DVKVTQSSRYLVKRTGEKVFLECVQDMDHENMFWYRQDPGLGLRLIYFSYDVKMKEKGDIPEGYSVSREKKERFSLILESASTNQTSMYLCASSSGGGADNEQFFGPGTRLTVL.

V gene TRBV18 combines with J gene TRBJ2-2; TRBD2 matches 7 bases. This CDR3 is built from 15 residues. Trimming at V came to 3 bases and at J to 6 bases, leaving 7 bases not matched to a gene. Germline-derived CDR1 and CDR2 are KGHSH and LQKENI. The CDR3 DNA is TGTGCCAGCTCACCCTCGGGGGGTCAATCCGGGGAGCTGTTTTTT. Its protein product is CASSPSGGQSGELFF.

In this sample, this clone turned up a few times. The chain carries TRBV20-1 and TRBJ2-2; D might be TRBD2 (5 bases). CDR1 is DFQATT, CDR2 SNEGSKA, per germline (reference sequence). The CDR3 runs to 11 residues. V shed 3 bases and J shed 8 bases, with 7 bases lying between them. In nucleotides, the CDR3 is TGCAGTGCTAGCTCGGGGGGGGAGCTGTTTTTT. This encodes CSASSGGELFF.

The chain links TRBV30 to TRBJ1-5; TRBD1 aligns across 8 bases. V trimming: 2 bases; J trimming: 5 bases; junction bases outside the gene matches: 8. The CDR3 has 15 amino acids. Germline V gives CDR1 GTSNPN, CDR2 SVGIG (reference sequence). The chain's CDR3 is CAWSLGQGLYQPQHF. CDR3 DNA sequence: TGTGCCTGGAGTCTAGGACAGGGCCTTTATCAGCCCCAGCATTTT.

This sequence joins TRBV7-9 and TRBJ2-1; 7 bases align to TRBD1. The CDR3 spans 15 residues. The V gene end was trimmed by 3 bases and the J gene end by 9 bases; junction bases not matched to a gene: 11. Per the germline V gene, CDR1 is SEHNR and CDR2 is FQNEAQ (reference sequence). The CDR3 DNA sequence: TGTGCCAGCAGCTTGCCCGGGACAGAACGGAGTGAGCAGTTCTTC. Amino acid sequence: CASSLPGTERSEQFF.

This clone occurred a few times. V and J are TRBV7-2 and TRBJ2-5; 7 bases fit TRBD2. The junction had 5 bases not matched to a gene; V was cut back by 0 bases and J by 1 base. This CDR3 is 16 amino acids long. The germline gives CDR1 SGHTA, CDR2 FQGNSA. CDR3 protein: CASSLAVGGSQETQYF. The CDR3 coding sequence is TGTGCCAGCAGCTTAGCAGTCGGGGGGAGCCAAGAGACCCAGTACTTC.

The chain joins TRBV29-1 to TRBJ2-5; 7 bases align to TRBD2. With 4 bases clipped from V and 3 bases from J, the junction kept 5 bases outside the gene matches. Germline V gene data show CDR1 as SQVTM and CDR2 as ANQGSEA. The CDR3 sequence is 13 residues long. The CDR3 loop is CSVGTGGEETQYF. For the CDR3, the DNA is TGCAGCGTTGGCACGGGGGGAGAAGAGACCCAGTACTTC.

CDR3 amino acids: CAISEGVAADTQYF. The CDR3, as DNA: TGTGCCATCAGTGAAGGGGTAGCTGCAGATACGCAGTATTTT. The genes are TRBV10-3 and TRBJ2-3, with D possibly being TRBD1 (5 bases). The ends were cut back, 3 bases at V and 4 bases at J, with 11 bases in the middle. Germline-derived CDR1 and CDR2 are ENHRY and SYGVKD. The CDR3 runs to 14 residues.

As concerns this clone: Germline and junction disagree at one end, which may indicate a read error. The genes are TRBV7-3 and TRBJ2-6, with D possibly being TRBD1 (5 bases). Germline-derived CDR1 and CDR2 are SGHTA and FQGTGA. This CDR3 is built from 14 residues. CDR3 in DNA: TGTGCCAGCAGCCCCCACTCTGGGGCCAACGGCCTGACTTTC. Translated: CASSPHSGANGLTF.

The sample holds one count of this clone. J is TRBJ1-1 and V is TRBV11-3; 7 bases agree with TRBD1. Germline CDR1 is SGHNT and CDR2 is YENEEA. This CDR3 spans 15 amino acids. The J segment lost 1 base and the V segment lost 3 bases, leaving 5 bases of the junction unmatched. The CDR3 sequence is CASSFGTVPNTEAFF. In DNA form, the CDR3 reads TGTGCCAGCAGCTTTGGGACAGTCCCGAACACTGAAGCTTTCTTT.

V and J are TRBV6-1 and TRBJ2-2; 7 bases agree with TRBD1. Germline V gene data show CDR1 as MNHNS and CDR2 as SASEGT. V gave up 4 bases and J gave up 2 bases; unmatched junction bases: 4. The CDR3 contains 15 residues. CDR3 amino acids: CASSVGTANTGELFF. The CDR3 DNA is TGTGCCAGCAGTGTAGGGACAGCCAACACCGGGGAGCTGTTTTTT.

This chain joins TRBV5-4 and TRBJ2-5, with TRBD2 matching over 11 bases. Germline CDR1 reads SGHNT; CDR2 reads YYREEE (reference sequence). V shed 4 bases, J shed 2 bases, and the junction held 4 bases outside the gene matches. The CDR3 extends over 15 amino acids. The CDR3 DNA reads TGTGCCAGCAGCAAGACTAGCGGGGATCAAGAGACCCAGTACTTC. This codes for CASSKTSGDQETQYF.

The chain couples TRBV2 to TRBJ2-5; D is ambiguous. From germline, CDR1 is SNHLY and CDR2 FYNNEI. Trimming removed 4 bases from V and 3 bases from J, with 9 bases in between. The CDR3 is made up of 13 amino acids. The CDR3 DNA reads TGTGCCAGCAGTGTCCCGACAAAAGAGACCCAGTACTTC. Translation gives CASSVPTKETQYF.

The rearrangement joins TRBV15 to TRBJ2-5; 8 nucleotides align to TRBD2. The J segment lost 5 bases and the V segment lost 5 bases, leaving 13 bases of the junction unmatched. Germline CDR1 is LNHNV and CDR2 is YYDKDF (reference sequence). The CDR3 loop spans 16 amino acids. In DNA form, the CDR3 reads TGTGCCACCAGCTCGCGGACTAGCAGGTTGCGGGAGACCCAGTACTTC. Translation gives CATSSRTSRLRETQYF. Looking up the rest from reference TRBV15 and TRBJ2-5 gives the full variable domain: DAMVIQNPRYQVTQFGKPVTLSCSQTLNHNVMYWYQQKSSQAPKLLFHYYDKDFNNEADTPDNFQSRRPNTSFCFLDIRSPGLGDTAMYLCATSSRTSRLRETQYFGPGTRLLVL.

The rearrangement uses TRBV4-3 and TRBJ2-1; D not certain. The V and J ends lost 0 bases and 3 bases respectively, with 9 bases between them. The CDR3 has 15 amino acids. Looked up from germline, CDR1 is LGHNA and CDR2 is YSLEER. Here the CDR3 DNA reads TGCGCCAGCAGCCAAGATTACGCTATCTACAATGAGCAGTTCTTC. This gives the protein CASSQDYAIYNEQFF.

The V and J genes are TRBV7-2 and TRBJ2-2; 10 positions agree with TRBD1. Germline loops: CDR1 SGHTA, CDR2 FQGNSA. The V and J ends lost 5 bases and 8 bases, in that order; junction bases with no gene match: 5. This CDR3 contains 14 residues. This CDR3 reads CASSTDRGPGELFF. In nucleotides, the CDR3 is TGTGCCAGCAGCACAGACAGGGGGCCAGGGGAGCTGTTTTTT.

This chain links TRBV7-9 with TRBJ2-2, with D possibly being TRBD2 (6 bases). CDR1 and CDR2 (germline): SEHNR, FQNEAQ (reference sequence). The CDR3 length is 17 residues. V was clipped by 1 base and J by 2 bases, with 14 bases between them. CDR3 loop: CASSLVGRGSNTGELFF. CDR3 DNA sequence: TGTGCCAGCAGCTTAGTTGGGCGGGGATCTAACACCGGGGAGCTGTTTTTT.

This sequence joins TRBV19 and TRBJ2-5, with D uncertain. Germline V gives CDR1 LNHDA, CDR2 SQIVND (reference sequence). V gave up 3 bases and J gave up 3 bases, with 8 bases separating them. CDR3 size: 13 residues. This CDR3 is CASSMHSEETQYF. CDR3 in DNA: TGTGCCAGTAGTATGCACTCGGAAGAGACCCAGTACTTC.

The chain has TRBV7-9 and TRBJ2-3; 14 bases line up with TRBD2. Germline-derived CDR1 and CDR2 are SEHNR and FQNEAQ (reference sequence). The CDR3 is made up of 17 amino acids. The V gene end was trimmed by 3 bases and the J gene end by 6 bases; junction bases not matched to a gene: 8. CDR3 sequence (DNA): TGTGCCAGCAGCTTCTCGACTAGCGGGGGGGCGACGGATACGCAGTATTTT. This codes for CASSFSTSGGATDTQYF.